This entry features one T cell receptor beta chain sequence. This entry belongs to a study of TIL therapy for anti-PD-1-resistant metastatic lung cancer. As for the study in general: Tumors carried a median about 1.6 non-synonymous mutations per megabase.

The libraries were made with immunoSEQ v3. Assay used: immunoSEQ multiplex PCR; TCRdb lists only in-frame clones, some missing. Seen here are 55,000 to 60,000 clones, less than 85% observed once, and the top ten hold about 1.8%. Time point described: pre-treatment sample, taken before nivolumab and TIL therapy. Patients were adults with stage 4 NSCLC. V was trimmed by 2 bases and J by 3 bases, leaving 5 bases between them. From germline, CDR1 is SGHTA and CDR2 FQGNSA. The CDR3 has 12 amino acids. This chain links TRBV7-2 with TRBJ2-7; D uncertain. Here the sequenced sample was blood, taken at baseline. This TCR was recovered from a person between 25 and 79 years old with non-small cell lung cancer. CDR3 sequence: CASSLWNYEQYF. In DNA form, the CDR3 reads TGTGCCAGCAGCTTATGGAACTACGAGCAGTACTTC.